This TCR beta chain was profiled in a study of technical replicates of blood from several donors. The V and J ends lost 5 bases and 0 bases, in that order; junction bases with no gene match: 1. This CDR3 comprises 15 residues. Germline V CDR1 and CDR2: SSHAT, FNYEAQ (reference sequence). Assay used: immunoSEQ multiplex PCR; TCRdb lists only in-frame clones, some missing. The data show roughly 65,000 clones, with around 85% seen just once and roughly 5.1% held by the top ten. The sequence was obtained from a human donor in good health. Some clones in this sample may be carry-over from other donors' samples. The chain joins TRBV7-7 to TRBJ2-2; 9 bases match TRBD1. The sample taken for sequencing was PBMCs. The CDR3 sequence: CASSRDRANTGELFF. CDR3 nucleotides: TGTGCCAGCAGCCGGGACAGGGCGAACACCGGGGAGCTGTTTTTT.